A single sample gave rise to the 22 T cell receptor beta chains below, sequenced in a study of cytomegalovirus exposure and HLA in healthy donors. The PCR was carried out with 60 Vbeta primers and 13 Jbeta primers. Profiling relied on immunoSEQ multiplex PCR, and the TCRdb table lists in-frame clones only, not all of them. Here the sample spans under 200,000 clones, approximately 82% being singletons. Input material: PBMCs. The receptors come from a man between 50 and 59 years old in good health and CMV-seropositive.

The V and J genes are TRBV7-9 and TRBJ2-5, with 8 positions matching TRBD1. Germline CDR1 reads SEHNR; CDR2 reads FQNEAQ (reference sequence). The CDR3 is 14 amino acids. V shed 7 bases, J shed 3 bases, and the junction held 7 bases outside the gene matches. This CDR3 is CASNDQDREETQYF. The DNA for the CDR3 is TGTGCCAGCAACGATCAGGACAGGGAAGAGACCCAGTACTTC.

J is TRBJ2-5 and V is TRBV29-1, with TRBD2 as a possible D gene (6 bases). The CDR3 is 12 amino acids. Germline CDR1 is SQVTM and CDR2 is ANQGSEA. Trimming pared 5 bases from V and 5 bases from J, leaving 12 bases between. The DNA of the CDR3 is TGCAGCGTTCGGGCGGGGAGGGAGACCCAGTACTTC. This codes for CSVRAGRETQYF.

The chain carries TRBV7-2 and TRBJ2-5; 9 bases are shared with TRBD2. The CDR3 totals 16 residues. The J segment lost 10 bases and the V segment lost 5 bases, leaving 17 bases of the junction unmatched. Germline values: CDR1 SGHTA, CDR2 FQGNSA. The chain's CDR3 is CASSEGGASGIRGQYF. The CDR3 nucleotides are TGTGCCAGCAGCGAGGGGGGGGCTAGCGGGATCCGTGGCCAGTACTTC. Combining the CDR3 with reference TRBV7-2 and TRBJ2-5 gives the whole variable domain GAGVSQSPSNKVTEKGKDVELRCDPISGHTALYWYRQSLGQGLEFLIYFQGNSAPDKSGLPSDRFSAERTGGSVSTLTIQRTQQEDSAVYLCASSEGGASGIRGQYFGPGTRLLVL.

This chain uses TRBV7-6 with TRBJ2-1; 7 nucleotides align to TRBD1. The CDR3 covers 15 residues. Germline CDR1 is SGHVS and CDR2 is FNYEAQ. Trimming at V came to 7 bases and at J to 8 bases, leaving 14 bases not matched to a gene. CDR3 loop: CASTHSGGYGDEQFF. CDR3 nucleotides: TGTGCCAGCACCCATTCAGGGGGATATGGGGATGAGCAGTTCTTC.

Points on this clone: This specimen includes other DNA sequences encoding the same CDR3. The chain links TRBV9 to TRBJ2-3; 7 bases are a match to TRBD2. CDR1 is SGDLS, CDR2 YYNGEE, per germline. The CDR3 runs 16 residues. After removal of 0 bases from V and 0 bases from J, the junction contained 4 bases not matched to a gene. In DNA, the CDR3 is TGTGCCAGCAGCGTAGGGAGTAGCGGGAGCACAGATACGCAGTATTTT. It codes for CASSVGSSGSTDTQYF.

This chain links TRBV6-5 with TRBJ2-5; 9 positions agree with TRBD2. The CDR3 contains 15 residues. V lost 4 bases, J lost 5 bases, and 8 bases stayed unmatched. CDR1 MNHEY and CDR2 SVGAGI come from the germline V gene. The CDR3 spells CASSSLGLAEETQYF. The CDR3 DNA reads as TGTGCCAGCAGTTCTTTGGGACTAGCCGAGGAGACCCAGTACTTC.

This chain joins TRBV4-2 and TRBJ2-1, with 7 bases lining up with TRBD1. Germline loops: CDR1 LGHNA, CDR2 YNFKEQ. The ends lost 3 bases at V and 5 bases at J; junction bases unmatched: 10. CDR3 length equals 16 residues. The CDR3 sequence: CASSQIGQERNNEQFF. The CDR3 nucleotides read TGTGCCAGCAGCCAGATAGGACAGGAGAGGAACAATGAGCAGTTCTTC.

The chain carries TRBV18 and TRBJ2-3; 11 bases agree with TRBD2. CDR3 length equals 16 residues. CDR1 is KGHSH and CDR2 is LQKENI in the germline V gene. Unmatched junction bases numbered 9, after V lost 5 bases and J lost 5 bases. Here the CDR3 reads CASSSLAGGLIDTQYF. The CDR3 bases are TGTGCCAGCTCATCGCTAGCGGGAGGACTGATAGATACGCAGTATTTT.

The V gene is TRBV9, the J gene TRBJ1-1; 7 bases match TRBD1. CDR3 length: 15 amino acids. With 1 base clipped from V and 1 base from J, the junction kept 4 bases outside the gene matches. Per germline, CDR1 SGDLS and CDR2 YYNGEE. CDR3 loop: CASSVTGTANTEAFF. CDR3 nucleotides: TGTGCCAGCAGCGTAACCGGGACAGCGAACACTGAAGCTTTCTTT.

V gene TRBV6-1 combines with J gene TRBJ1-1; a possible D gene is TRBD1 (6 bases). V lost 6 bases, J lost 1 base, and 9 bases lay in between. Germline V gene data show CDR1 as MNHNS and CDR2 as SASEGT. The CDR3 is 13 amino acids. The CDR3 spells CASRPDRNTEAFF. In DNA, the CDR3 is TGTGCCAGCAGGCCGGACAGGAACACTGAAGCTTTCTTT.

This clone was seen a single time. V gene TRBV5-6 combines with J gene TRBJ2-1; 9 positions agree with TRBD2. The germline V gene encodes CDR1 SGHDT and CDR2 YYEEEE. Trimming at V came to 2 bases and at J to 6 bases, leaving 6 bases not matched to a gene. The CDR3 sequence is 15 residues long. The CDR3 sequence: CASSFAGGPSNEQFF. CDR3 nucleotides: TGTGCCAGCAGCTTCGCGGGAGGGCCTAGCAATGAGCAGTTCTTC.

The chain joins TRBV4-1 to TRBJ2-7, with TRBD2 as a possible D gene (6 bases). The germline gives CDR1 MGHRA, CDR2 YSYEKL. The CDR3 totals 13 residues. V was trimmed by 3 bases and J by 3 bases, leaving 9 bases between them. The CDR3 bases are TGCGCCAGCAGCCAGGCCGGGAGCTACGAGCAGTACGTC. It is translated as CASSQAGSYEQYV.

The genes are TRBV6-1 and TRBJ1-4; 10 bases match TRBD1. This CDR3 has 14 amino acids. Trimming cost V 7 bases and J 7 bases; bases outside gene matches: 6. The germline V gene encodes CDR1 MNHNS and CDR2 SASEGT. CDR3 loop: CASIPTGGREKLFF. The CDR3 DNA follows: TGTGCCAGCATCCCGACAGGGGGCCGTGAAAAACTGTTTTTT.

The CDR3 region is CASSEGPHREQYV. CDR3 nucleotides: TGTGCCAGCAGTGAAGGGCCCCATCGGGAGCAGTACGTC. The chain carries TRBV6-1 and TRBJ2-7; D gene unclear. Germline loops: CDR1 MNHNS, CDR2 SASEGT. The CDR3 consists of 13 residues. The V end lost 1 base, the J end lost 7 bases, and 11 bases lay between the germline ends.

This clone was detected once. The rearrangement joins TRBV5-5 to TRBJ1-6; D ambiguous. This CDR3 is 20 amino acids long. With 0 bases removed from V and 0 bases from J, the gap between germline ends came to 19 bases. The germline CDR1 and CDR2 sequences are SGHKS and YYEKEE (reference sequence). The CDR3 is CASSLAGVSSLSSYNSPLHF. DNA for the CDR3: TGTGCCAGCAGCTTGGCCGGGGTATCTTCATTGAGCTCCTATAATTCACCCCTCCACTTT.

This clone appeared a few times. J is TRBJ2-5 and V is TRBV28; 8 bases map to TRBD1. The CDR3 spans 14 residues. Losses at the gene ends were 5 bases for V and 5 bases for J; bases not matched to a gene: 7. Germline V gene lookup returns CDR1 MDHEN and CDR2 SYDVKM. The CDR3 reads CASSHGTGRETQYF. CDR3 nucleotides: TGTGCCAGCAGTCATGGGACAGGAAGGGAGACCCAGTACTTC. The full variable domain, with the rest looked up from reference TRBV28 and TRBJ2-5, is DVKVTQSSRYLVKRTGEKVFLECVQDMDHENMFWYRQDPGLGLRLIYFSYDVKMKEKGDIPEGYSVSREKKERFSLILESASTNQTSMYLCASSHGTGRETQYFGPGTRLLVL.

This chain connects TRBV7-8 to TRBJ1-1; D unclear. CDR1 is SGHVS, CDR2 FQNEAQ, per germline. The CDR3 is 13 residues long. Trimming left V 5 bases short and J 1 base short, with 8 bases between. Here the CDR3 DNA reads TGTGCCAGCAGCCGGGTGGGGAACACTGAAGCTTTCTTT. Its protein product is CASSRVGNTEAFF.

The CDR3 DNA reads as TGTGCCAGCAGCTTAGGGGCGGGTTTTTTCGCCTATGGCTACACCTTC. Translation gives CASSLGAGFFAYGYTF. The V and J genes are TRBV7-2 and TRBJ1-2; D is uncertain. Looked up from germline, CDR1 is SGHTA and CDR2 is FQGNSA. The CDR3 contains 16 residues. V was trimmed by 1 base and J by 4 bases, leaving 16 bases between them. The full variable domain, completed using reference TRBV7-2 and TRBJ1-2, is GAGVSQSPSNKVTEKGKDVELRCDPISGHTALYWYRQSLGQGLEFLIYFQGNSAPDKSGLPSDRFSAERTGGSVSTLTIQRTQQEDSAVYLCASSLGAGFFAYGYTFGSGTRLTVV.

The V call is TRBV5-6, the J call TRBJ2-6; 7 bases match TRBD1. The V gene end was trimmed by 3 bases and the J gene end by 11 bases; junction bases not matched to a gene: 5. CDR1 is SGHDT, CDR2 YYEEEE, per germline. There are 13 residues in the CDR3. In DNA, the CDR3 is TGTGCCAGCAGCTGGGACAGTTCCTACGTCCTGACTTTC. Translating gives CASSWDSSYVLTF.

The chain employs TRBV2 and TRBJ2-1; the D gene is possibly TRBD1 (6 bases). Germline V gives CDR1 SNHLY, CDR2 FYNNEI. The V and J ends lost 5 bases and 8 bases respectively, with 10 bases between them. The CDR3 consists of 12 residues. The CDR3 coding sequence is TGTGCCAGCAGTCCTGACAGGTATGAGCAGTTCTTC. This translates into CASSPDRYEQFF.

The rearrangement joins TRBV19 to TRBJ1-1; D is ambiguous. Per germline, CDR1 LNHDA and CDR2 SQIVND (reference sequence). Trimming removed 2 bases from V and 1 base from J, with 5 bases in between. The CDR3 is made up of 13 amino acids. For the CDR3, the DNA is TGTGCCAGTAGTATACACAGGAACACTGAAGCTTTCTTT. This sequence encodes CASSIHRNTEAFF.

Remarks on this clone: The junction departs from germline at one end; a sequencing error may be responsible. The genes are TRBV7-6 and TRBJ2-1; 11 positions match TRBD2. The CDR3 is 16 amino acids. The germline V gene encodes CDR1 SGHVS and CDR2 FNYEAQ. The CDR3 region has the DNA TGTGCCAGCAGCATAGCGGGAGGGTGGGTATACAATGAGCAGTTCTTC. The encoded protein is CASSIAGGWVYNEQFF.